The present TCR beta chain was sequenced within a study of human T cells and chemical hapten exposure. Whole-study results and caveats: Controls formed significantly fewer large CDR3 similarity clusters than expanded TCRs did.

TCRdb passed the RACE reads through MiXCR, listing each CDR3 protein once. Of around 380,000 distinct CDR3 sequences in the sample, 4% to 5.5% were seen once. This clonotype was seen a handful of times. Its antigen remains unknown. Time point noted: patch test 1, 2 weeks after DPC sensitization. Specified treatment: therapeutic diphenylcyclopropenone sensitization with weekly scalp DPC. Extraction yielded total RNA from whole blood (unfractionated). The CDR3 is 16 amino acids. Deletions cut 4 bases from V and 0 bases from J, with 13 bases between. Germline V lookup: CDR1 KGHSH, CDR2 LQKENI. The source of this sequence is a woman aged 45-59 years with alopecia areata. Some clones in this sample may be carry-over from other donors' samples. The specimen comprised whole blood, sampled in connection with sensitization to the hapten diphenylcyclopropenone (DPC). V and J are TRBV18 and TRBJ2-1; D not certain. The chain's CDR3 is CASSLLDRPSYNEQFF. The CDR3 nucleotides read TGTGCCAGCTCACTGCTGGACCGTCCCTCCTACAATGAGCAGTTCTTC.